The clone carrying this T cell receptor (beta chain) was seen at least ten times. This sample is drawn from a study of T-cell reconstitution after alpha-beta-depleted transplantation in children. Unique molecular identifiers tagged the TCRbeta library. TCRdb itself ran the PCR reads through MiXCR, one entry per CDR3 protein. The sample records 240,000 or so distinct CDR3 sequences, 12% being singletons. This sequence originates from a human donor who donated a stem cell graft to a child with acute lymphoblastic leukemia. This specimen was PBMCs from the stem cell graft donor, taken from the stem cell graft.

Here the CDR3 reads CSSRTGASNYGYTF. CDR3 in DNA: TGCAGTTCACGAACAGGGGCTTCCAACTATGGCTACACCTTC. J is TRBJ1-2 and V is TRBV20-1; 7 nucleotides match TRBD1. The CDR3 totals 14 residues. Germline CDR1 reads DFQATT; CDR2 reads SNEGSKA (reference sequence). J gave up 2 bases and V 8 bases, and 11 bases lay outside the gene matches.